This entry features one T cell receptor (beta chain) sequence. V was shortened by 6 bases and J by 3 bases, with 17 bases between the two germline ends. Germline lookup yields CDR1 MNHNY and CDR2 SVGAGI (reference sequence). This CDR3 comprises 15 residues. TCRdb itself ran the 5' RACE reads through MiXCR, one entry per CDR3 protein. This sample has roughly 62,000 distinct CDR3 sequences, with around 10% found just once. This sample was included in a study of T-cell memory formation after mild COVID-19. This receptor was taken from a man aged 18-30 years who had mild COVID-19 (a few samples of this study predate the infection). Cell type and time point are not known. The sequencing sample was made of PBMCs or a T cell subset sorted from them (not recorded which). The chain links TRBV6-6 to TRBJ1-1, with D perhaps TRBD1 (5 bases). The CDR3 is CASSPGGSLDTEAFF. The DNA for the CDR3 is TGTGCCAGCAGCCCGGGGGGGTCCCTGGACACTGAAGCTTTCTTT.